The 4 T cell receptor beta chains given below trace back to one sample, sequenced in a study of blood T cells in healthy people across ages (dated by TCRdb to between 2015 and 2016). The library was produced with 5' RACE. Reads for this sample came from an Illumina HiSeq 2500. The second PCR ran for roughly 7 to 12 cycles and used a J-beta primer mix along with a sample-barcoded 5' primer. TCRdb reran the public reads through fastp at Q25 and MiXCR, keeping productive beta chains. Rows merge per CDR3 protein into single entries with the most common DNA and genes. This sample comprises approximately 800,000 distinct CDR3 sequences, about a quarter of them detected only once. The biggest ten clones account for around 2.9% of the sample. These sequences were also reported in another study, on T cells of mothers and their children.

The sequencing sample was made of blood. The source is a boy between 10 and 17 years old in good health.

This clonotype was picked up a small number of times. The J gene is TRBJ2-3, the V gene TRBV28; D unresolved. There are 14 residues in the CDR3. Trimming stripped 6 bases from V and 4 bases from J, with 14 bases between. CDR1 is MDHEN and CDR2 is SYDVKM in the germline V gene. The CDR3: CASSVTALPDTQYF. Here the CDR3 DNA reads TGTGCCAGCAGCGTTACAGCGTTGCCAGATACGCAGTATTTT.

On this clonotype: The germline gene is not matched at one end of the junction; a read error may be the cause. The CDR3 region has the DNA TGTGCCAGCAGCATAGCGGGGGGCAACTCCTACGAGCAGTACTTC. Protein: CASSIAGGNSYEQYF. The V gene is TRBV7-9, the J gene TRBJ2-7; 10 bases agree with TRBD2. Germline CDR1 SEHNR, CDR2 FQNEAQ (reference sequence). This CDR3 has 15 amino acids.

J is TRBJ1-1 and V is TRBV21-1; TRBD1, the table's D call, lacks a check against the DNA. TRBV21-1 is deemed a pseudogene. CDR3 length equals 17 residues. The CDR3 protein is CASSTTWTQGMNTEAFF. The CDR3 nucleotides read TGTGCCAGCAGTACTACCTGGACCCAGGGGATGAACACTGAAGCTTTCTTT.

This clonotype was recorded many times. The chain recombines TRBV6-5 with TRBJ2-5; 13 bases fit TRBD2. V was pared by 2 bases and J by 2 bases, with 2 bases of the junction left unmatched. Germline-derived CDR1 and CDR2 are MNHEY and SVGAGI. This CDR3 spans 16 amino acids. The CDR3 sequence: CASSYRTSGGQETQYF. The CDR3 DNA reads TGTGCCAGCAGTTACCGGACTAGCGGGGGTCAAGAGACCCAGTACTTC.